Listed below are T cell receptor beta chains from one sample, sequenced in a study of T cells after yellow fever vaccination. A single record per CDR3 protein comes from TCRdb applying MiXCR to the 5' RACE reads. The data show over 300,000 distinct CDR3 sequences, roughly 4.3% seen once. The material sequenced was PBMCs, taken 5 days after the yellow fever booster vaccination. These TCRs come from a man younger than 35 who received the YFV17D yellow fever vaccine. CDR3s leave out the opening cysteine and the closing phenylalanine or tryptophan.

j_call v_call cdr3_aa
TRBJ2-3 TRBV7-2 ASSFDMLGGEDTQY
TRBJ2-4 TRBV6-2/TRBV6-3 ASTRGLENIQY
TRBJ1-2 TRBV12-3/TRBV12-4 ASRSLGGGYT
TRBJ1-4 TRBV18 ASSPPSTATNEKLF
TRBJ2-2 TRBV4-1 ASSPDRLITGELF
TRBJ2-1 TRBV15 ATSISGGADYEQF
TRBJ1-1 TRBV6-6 ASSYARSWGTEAF
TRBJ2-7 TRBV19 ASLAGRSYEQY
TRBJ2-7 TRBV24-1 ATSEGESEQY
TRBJ2-5 TRBV27 ASSHALTGTGIGETQY
TRBJ1-3 TRBV6-5 ASSYRAMRGNTIY
TRBJ1-1 TRBV4-2 ASSQDPGGANTEAF
TRBJ2-3 TRBV7-9 ASSSTGTMVGDTQY
TRBJ2-4 TRBV5-6 ASSFGGHKNIQY
TRBJ2-1 TRBV5-1 ASSLASPSYNEQF
TRBJ2-2 TRBV2 ASSGGELF